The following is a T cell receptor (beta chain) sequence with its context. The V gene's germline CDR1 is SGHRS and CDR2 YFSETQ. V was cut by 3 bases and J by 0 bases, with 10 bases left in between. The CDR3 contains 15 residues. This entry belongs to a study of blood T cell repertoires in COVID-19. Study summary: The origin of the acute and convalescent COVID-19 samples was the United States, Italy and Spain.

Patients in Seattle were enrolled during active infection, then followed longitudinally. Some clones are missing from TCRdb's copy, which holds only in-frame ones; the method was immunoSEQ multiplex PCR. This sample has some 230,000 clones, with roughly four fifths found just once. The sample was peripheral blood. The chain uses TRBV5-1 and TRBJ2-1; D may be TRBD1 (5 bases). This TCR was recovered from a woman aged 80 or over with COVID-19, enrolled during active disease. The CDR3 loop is CASSWTDSSYNEQFF. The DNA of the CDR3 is TGCGCCAGCAGCTGGACCGACAGCTCCTACAATGAGCAGTTCTTC.